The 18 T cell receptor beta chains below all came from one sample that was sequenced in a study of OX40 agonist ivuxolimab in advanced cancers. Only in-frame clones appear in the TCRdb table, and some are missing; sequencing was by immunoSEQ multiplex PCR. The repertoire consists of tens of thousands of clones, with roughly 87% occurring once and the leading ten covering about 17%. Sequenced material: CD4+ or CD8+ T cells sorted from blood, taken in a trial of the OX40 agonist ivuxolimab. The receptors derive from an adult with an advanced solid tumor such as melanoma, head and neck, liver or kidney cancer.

CDR3 loop: CASSYSYRGGTEAFF. CDR3 in DNA: TGTGCCAGCAGTTATAGTTACAGGGGTGGTACTGAAGCTTTCTTT. The chain joins TRBV6-5 to TRBJ1-1; the match to TRBD1 covers 7 bases. CDR1 and CDR2 (germline): MNHEY, SVGAGI. The CDR3 covers 15 residues. V dropped 3 bases and J dropped 5; count of bases not matched to a gene: 9.

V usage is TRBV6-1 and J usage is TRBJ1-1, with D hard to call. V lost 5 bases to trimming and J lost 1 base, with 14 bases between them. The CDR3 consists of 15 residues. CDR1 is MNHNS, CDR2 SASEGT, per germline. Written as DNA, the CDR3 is TGTGCCAGCAGTTCCTGGACGGCCCCGAACACTGAAGCTTTCTTT. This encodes CASSSWTAPNTEAFF.

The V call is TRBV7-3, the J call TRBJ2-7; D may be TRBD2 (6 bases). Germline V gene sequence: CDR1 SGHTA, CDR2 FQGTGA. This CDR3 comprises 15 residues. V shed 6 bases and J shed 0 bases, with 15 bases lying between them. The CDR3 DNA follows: TGTGCCAGCAGTCCCACCGGCGGGAACTCCTACGAGCAGTACTTC. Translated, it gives CASSPTGGNSYEQYF. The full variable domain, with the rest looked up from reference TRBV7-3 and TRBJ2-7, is GAGVSQTPSNKVTEKGKYVELRCDPISGHTALYWYRQSLGQGPEFLIYFQGTGAADDSGLPNDRFFAVRPEGSVSTLKIQRTERGDSAVYLCASSPTGGNSYEQYFGPGTRLTVT.

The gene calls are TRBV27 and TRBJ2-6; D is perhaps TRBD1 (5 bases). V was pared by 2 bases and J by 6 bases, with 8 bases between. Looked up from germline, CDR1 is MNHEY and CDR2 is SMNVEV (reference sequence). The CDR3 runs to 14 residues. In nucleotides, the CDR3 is TGTGCCAGCAGTTTAGGGGCGCAGGCCAACGTCCTGACTTTC. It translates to CASSLGAQANVLTF. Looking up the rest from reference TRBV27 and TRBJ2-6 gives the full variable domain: EAQVTQNPRYLITVTGKKLTVTCSQNMNHEYMSWYRQDPGLGLRQIYYSMNVEVTDKGDVPEGYKVSRKEKRNFPLILESPSPNQTSLYFCASSLGAQANVLTFGAGSRLTVL.

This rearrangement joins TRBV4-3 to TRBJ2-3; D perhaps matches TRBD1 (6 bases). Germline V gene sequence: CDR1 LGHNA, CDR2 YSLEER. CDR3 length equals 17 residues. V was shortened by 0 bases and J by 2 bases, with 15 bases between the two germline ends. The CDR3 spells CASSQDKGVFDTDTQYF. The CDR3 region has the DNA TGCGCCAGCAGCCAAGATAAGGGGGTCTTCGACACAGATACGCAGTATTTT.

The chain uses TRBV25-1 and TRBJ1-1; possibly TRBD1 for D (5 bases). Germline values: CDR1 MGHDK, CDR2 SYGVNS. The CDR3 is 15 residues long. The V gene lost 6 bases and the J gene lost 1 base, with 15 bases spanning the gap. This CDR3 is CASSLRAGRNTEAFF. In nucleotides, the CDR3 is TGTGCCAGCAGCTTAAGGGCAGGGAGGAACACTGAAGCTTTCTTT.

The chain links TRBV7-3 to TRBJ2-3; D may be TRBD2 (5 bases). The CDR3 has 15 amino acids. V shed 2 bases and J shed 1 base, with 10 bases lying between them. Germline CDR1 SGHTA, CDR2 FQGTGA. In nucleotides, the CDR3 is TGTGCCAGCAGCTTATGGGTCGGGGGCACAGATACGCAGTATTTT. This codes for CASSLWVGGTDTQYF.

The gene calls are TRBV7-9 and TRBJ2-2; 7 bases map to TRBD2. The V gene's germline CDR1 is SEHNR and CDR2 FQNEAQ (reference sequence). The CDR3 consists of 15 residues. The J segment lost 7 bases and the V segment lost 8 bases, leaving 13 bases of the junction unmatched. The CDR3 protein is CASGIPSGRYGELFF. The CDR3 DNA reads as TGTGCCAGCGGTATTCCTAGCGGAAGATACGGGGAGCTGTTTTTT.

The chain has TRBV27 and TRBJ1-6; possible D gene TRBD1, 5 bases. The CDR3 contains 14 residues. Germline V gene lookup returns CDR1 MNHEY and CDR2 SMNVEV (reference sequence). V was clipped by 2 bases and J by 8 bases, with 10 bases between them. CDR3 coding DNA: TGTGCCAGCAGTTTAGGGGGACTTTATTCACCCCTCCACTTT. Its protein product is CASSLGGLYSPLHF.

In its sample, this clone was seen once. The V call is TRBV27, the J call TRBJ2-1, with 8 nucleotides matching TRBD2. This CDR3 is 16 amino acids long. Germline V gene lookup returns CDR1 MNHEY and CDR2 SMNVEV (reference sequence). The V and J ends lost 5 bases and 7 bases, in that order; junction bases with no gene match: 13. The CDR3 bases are TGTGCCAGCAGTCCGTGGGGAACTAGCGGCTTTAATGAGCAGTTCTTC. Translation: CASSPWGTSGFNEQFF.

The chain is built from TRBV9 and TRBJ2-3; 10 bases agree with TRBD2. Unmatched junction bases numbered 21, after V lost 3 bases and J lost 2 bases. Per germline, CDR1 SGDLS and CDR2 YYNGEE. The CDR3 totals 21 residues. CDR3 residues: CASSGTGRLAGGHTYTDTQYF. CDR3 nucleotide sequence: TGTGCCAGCAGCGGGACAGGGCGGTTAGCGGGGGGCCACACCTACACAGATACGCAGTATTTT.

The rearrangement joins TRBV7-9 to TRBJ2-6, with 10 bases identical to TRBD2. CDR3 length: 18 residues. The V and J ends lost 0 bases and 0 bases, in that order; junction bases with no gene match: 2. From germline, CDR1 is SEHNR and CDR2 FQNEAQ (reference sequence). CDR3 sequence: CASSLASGGYSGANVLTF. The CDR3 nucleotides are TGTGCCAGCAGCTTAGCTAGCGGGGGGTACTCTGGGGCCAACGTCCTGACTTTC.

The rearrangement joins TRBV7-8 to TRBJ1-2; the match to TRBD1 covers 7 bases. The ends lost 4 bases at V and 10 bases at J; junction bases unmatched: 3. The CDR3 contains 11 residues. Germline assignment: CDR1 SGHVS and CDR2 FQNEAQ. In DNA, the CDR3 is TGTGCCAGCAGCTCGACAGGGAACTACACCTTC. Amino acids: CASSSTGNYTF.

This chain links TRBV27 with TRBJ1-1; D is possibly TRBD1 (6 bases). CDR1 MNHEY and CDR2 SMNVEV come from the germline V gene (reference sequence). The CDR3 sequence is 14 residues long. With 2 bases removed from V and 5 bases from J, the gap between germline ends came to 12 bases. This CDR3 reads CASSLDNRGTEAFF. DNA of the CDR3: TGTGCCAGCAGTTTAGATAATAGGGGGACTGAAGCTTTCTTT.

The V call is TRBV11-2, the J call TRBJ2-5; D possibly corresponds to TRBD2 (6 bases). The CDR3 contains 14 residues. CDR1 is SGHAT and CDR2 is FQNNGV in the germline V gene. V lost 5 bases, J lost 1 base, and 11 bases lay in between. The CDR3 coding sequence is TGTGCCAGCAGCGGGACTGAAGTCCAAGAGACCCAGTACTTC. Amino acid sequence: CASSGTEVQETQYF.

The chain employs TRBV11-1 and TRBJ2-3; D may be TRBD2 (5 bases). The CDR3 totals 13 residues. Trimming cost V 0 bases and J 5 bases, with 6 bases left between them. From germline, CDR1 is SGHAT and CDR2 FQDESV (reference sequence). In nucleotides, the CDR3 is TGTGCCAGCAGCTTAGCCCGGGGAGATACGCAGTATTTT. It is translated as CASSLARGDTQYF. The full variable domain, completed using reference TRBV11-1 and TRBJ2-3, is EAEVAQSPRYKITEKSQAVAFWCDPISGHATLYWYRQILGQGPELLVQFQDESVVDDSQLPKDRFSAERLKGVDSTLKIQPAELGDSAMYLCASSLARGDTQYFGPGTRLTVL.

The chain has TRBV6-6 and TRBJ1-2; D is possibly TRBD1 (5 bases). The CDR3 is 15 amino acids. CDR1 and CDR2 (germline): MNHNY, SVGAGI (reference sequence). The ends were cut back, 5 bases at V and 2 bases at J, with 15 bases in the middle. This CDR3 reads CASSALLEGNYGYTF. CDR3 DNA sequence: TGTGCCAGCAGTGCCCTCCTTGAGGGGAACTATGGCTACACCTTC.

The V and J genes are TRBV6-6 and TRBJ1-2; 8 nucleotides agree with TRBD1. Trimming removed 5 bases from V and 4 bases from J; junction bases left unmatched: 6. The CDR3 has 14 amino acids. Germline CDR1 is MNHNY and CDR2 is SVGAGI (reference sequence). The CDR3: CASSGQGEGYGYTF. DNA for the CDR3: TGTGCCAGCAGTGGACAGGGAGAGGGCTATGGCTACACCTTC.